The clone carrying this T cell receptor beta chain was seen just once. Its specificity is not known. This specimen belongs to a study of a mutant IDH1 vaccine in newly diagnosed glioma. Indicated time point: week 5, during vaccination. Mutant IDH1 20-mer peptide, at 300 ug, made up each vaccine dose, with topical imiquimod. The data were produced by immunoSEQ multiplex PCR, yet TCRdb's version contains in-frame clones alone and is incomplete. Counted here are roughly 34,000 clones, about four fifths occurring once; the ten biggest clones make up about 12%. Germline CDR1 and CDR2: SGHRS and YFSETQ. The CDR3 has 16 residues. V shed 4 bases and J shed 1 base, with 15 bases lying between them.

The origin of this receptor is a man between 50 and 59 years old with glioma. Sequencing was performed on PBMCs, taken from a glioma patient whose treatment included an IDH1 peptide vaccine. The J gene is TRBJ1-3, the V gene TRBV5-1; D possibly corresponds to TRBD1 (6 bases). The CDR3 reads CASSRRTGSSGNTIYF. As DNA, the CDR3 is TGCGCCAGCAGCCGACGCACAGGGTCGTCTGGAAACACCATATATTTT.